The 9 T cell receptor beta chains given below trace back to one sample, sequenced in a study of shared clonotypes between healthy human individuals. The repertoire was sequenced with immunoSEQ multiplex PCR; TCRdb's copy has only in-frame clones and lacks some. The data contain about 690,000 clones, less than 95% of them seen just once; the ten biggest clones take up about a third. The sequencing sample was made of memory CD8+ T cells from PBMCs. Subset given: CD45RO+ cells pooled with CCR7-negative TemRA cells. All receptors come from a man aged 18-30 years in good health. Some clones in this sample may be carry-over from other donors' samples.

The chain combines TRBV28 with TRBJ2-2; the match to TRBD1 covers 9 bases. Germline CDR1 reads MDHEN; CDR2 reads SYDVKM. Trimming removed 3 bases from V and 8 bases from J; junction bases left unmatched: 16. This CDR3 spans 18 amino acids. The CDR3 DNA reads TGTGCCAGCAGTTTGAGGACAGGGGTGATTGGAAACCGAGGGGAGCTGTTTTTT. Translating gives CASSLRTGVIGNRGELFF.

The rearrangement links TRBV7-9 to TRBJ2-2; D not resolved. In germline, CDR1 is SEHNR, CDR2 FQNEAQ (reference sequence). This CDR3 comprises 15 residues. V dropped 3 bases and J dropped 5 bases, with 13 bases sitting between them. CDR3 sequence reads: CASSFATRGTGELFF. CDR3 bases: TGTGCCAGCAGCTTCGCGACTCGCGGAACCGGGGAGCTGTTTTTT.

This chain connects TRBV7-9 to TRBJ2-5; D gene uncertain. The CDR3 contains 12 residues. V gave up 5 bases and J gave up 3 bases, with 7 bases separating them. The germline V gene has CDR1 SEHNR and CDR2 FQNEAQ (reference sequence). As DNA, the CDR3 is TGTGCCAGCAGCACACCCGAAGAGACCCAGTACTTC. It yields the protein CASSTPEETQYF.

The chain is built from TRBV28 and TRBJ2-7; D is perhaps TRBD2 (6 bases). Germline lookup yields CDR1 MDHEN and CDR2 SYDVKM. The CDR3 is 14 residues long. The V and J ends lost 5 bases and 0 bases respectively, with 11 bases between them. In nucleotides, the CDR3 is TGTGCCAGCAGTAGCCAGACTAGCTCCTACGAGCAGTACTTC. Its translation is CASSSQTSSYEQYF.

This sequence joins TRBV29-1 and TRBJ2-3; no clear D gene. CDR1 and CDR2 from the germline V gene are SQVTM and ANQGSEA. V was pared by 1 base and J by 0 bases, with 14 bases between. CDR3 length equals 16 residues. The CDR3 nucleotides read TGCAGCGTTGAAGTTTGGTCCGAGTCTAGCACAGATACGCAGTATTTT. This translates into CSVEVWSESSTDTQYF.

The genes are TRBV18 and TRBJ2-1; tentative D call: TRBD1 (6 bases). Trimming took off 2 bases at V and 1 base at J, with 9 bases between the two ends. The CDR3 covers 15 residues. Germline CDR1 KGHSH, CDR2 LQKENI. Here the CDR3 reads CASSPDRLSYNEQFF. The CDR3 DNA is TGTGCCAGCTCACCAGACAGGCTATCCTACAATGAGCAGTTCTTC.

V gene TRBV11-2 combines with J gene TRBJ2-3; TRBD2 aligns across 11 bases. The J segment lost 1 base and the V segment lost 5 bases, leaving 2 bases of the junction unmatched. Germline values: CDR1 SGHAT, CDR2 FQNNGV. This CDR3 is 15 amino acids long. The CDR3: CASSEGLAGTDTQYF. CDR3 in DNA: TGTGCCAGCAGCGAGGGACTAGCGGGCACAGATACGCAGTATTTT. Combining the CDR3 with reference TRBV11-2 and TRBJ2-3 gives the whole variable domain EAGVAQSPRYKIIEKRQSVAFWCNPISGHATLYWYQQILGQGPKLLIQFQNNGVVDDSQLPKDRFSAERLKGVDSTLKIQPAKLEDSAVYLCASSEGLAGTDTQYFGPGTRLTVL.

The CDR3 DNA follows: TGTGCCAGCTCACCCAGGGGCCACGAGCAGTACTTC. Translating it yields CASSPRGHEQYF. The chain joins TRBV18 to TRBJ2-7, with TRBD1 as a possible D gene (6 bases). This CDR3 has 12 residues. Looked up from germline, CDR1 is KGHSH and CDR2 is LQKENI. V shed 3 bases and J shed 5 bases, with 8 bases lying between them.

V and J are TRBV5-6 and TRBJ1-5, with D possibly matching TRBD1 (5 bases). This CDR3 comprises 16 residues. V lost 4 bases and J 1 base, leaving 15 bases between the germline ends. From germline, CDR1 is SGHDT and CDR2 YYEEEE. The CDR3 is CASSPNRRGSNQPQHF. DNA for the CDR3: TGTGCCAGCAGCCCAAATCGCCGGGGGAGCAATCAGCCCCAGCATTTT.